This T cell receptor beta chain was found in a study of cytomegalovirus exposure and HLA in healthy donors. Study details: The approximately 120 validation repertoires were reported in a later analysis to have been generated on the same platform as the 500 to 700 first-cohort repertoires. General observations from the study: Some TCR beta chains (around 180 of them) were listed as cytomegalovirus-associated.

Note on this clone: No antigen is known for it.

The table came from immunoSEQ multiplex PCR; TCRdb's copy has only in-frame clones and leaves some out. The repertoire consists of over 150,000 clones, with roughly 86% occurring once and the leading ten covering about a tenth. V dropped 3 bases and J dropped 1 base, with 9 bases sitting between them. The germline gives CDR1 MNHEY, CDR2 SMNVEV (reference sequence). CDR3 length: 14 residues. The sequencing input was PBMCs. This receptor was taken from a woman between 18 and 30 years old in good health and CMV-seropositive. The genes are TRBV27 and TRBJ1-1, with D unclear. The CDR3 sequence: CASSFWRGNTEAFF. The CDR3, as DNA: TGTGCCAGCAGTTTTTGGCGGGGGAACACTGAAGCTTTCTTT.